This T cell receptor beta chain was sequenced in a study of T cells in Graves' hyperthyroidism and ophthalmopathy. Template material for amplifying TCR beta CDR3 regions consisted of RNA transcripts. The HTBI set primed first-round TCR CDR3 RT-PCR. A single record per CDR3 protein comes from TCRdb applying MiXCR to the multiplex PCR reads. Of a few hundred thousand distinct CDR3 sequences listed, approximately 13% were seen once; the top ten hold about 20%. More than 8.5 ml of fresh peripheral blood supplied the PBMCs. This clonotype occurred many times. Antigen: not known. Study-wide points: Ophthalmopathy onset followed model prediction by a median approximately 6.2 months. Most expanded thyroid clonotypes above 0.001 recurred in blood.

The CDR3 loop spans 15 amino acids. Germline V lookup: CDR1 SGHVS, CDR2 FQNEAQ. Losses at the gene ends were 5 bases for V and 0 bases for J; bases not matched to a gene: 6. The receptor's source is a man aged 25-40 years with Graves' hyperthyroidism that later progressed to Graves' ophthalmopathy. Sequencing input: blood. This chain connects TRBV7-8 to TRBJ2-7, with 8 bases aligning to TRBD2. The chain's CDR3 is CASSRGAGASYEQYF. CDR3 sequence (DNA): TGTGCCAGCAGCCGGGGAGCGGGGGCCTCCTACGAGCAGTACTTC.